The clone carrying this TCR beta chain was seen only once. The data belong to a study of blood T cell repertoires in COVID-19. Background on the study: T cells, B-cell-depleted T cells, or PBMCs provided the cDNA or gDNA that served as material.

Per the study methods: For nucleated cells, counts were estimated from reference gene primer amplification. The assay was immunoSEQ multiplex PCR, and TCRdb's table has in-frame clones only and misses some. The DNA was the basis for D and trimming; V, J and clone size are from that table. The sample has some 150,000 clones; around 87% are singletons. With 0 bases clipped from V and 8 bases from J, the junction kept 8 bases outside the gene matches. Germline CDR1 is SQVTM and CDR2 is ANQGSEA. The CDR3 loop spans 14 amino acids. Sequencing was done on a sample of peripheral blood. The genes are TRBV29-1 and TRBJ1-2; TRBD1 matches 8 bases. This clonotype was obtained from a man aged 18 to 29 with active or convalescent COVID-19. In DNA form, the CDR3 reads TGCAGCGTTGAAGATCCCCAGGGGGCGCAAGGCTACACCTTC. This codes for CSVEDPQGAQGYTF.